The clone carrying this T cell receptor beta chain was observed a few times. The antigen is undetermined. The data were obtained in a study of response to subunit inactivated influenza vaccine. Study outcomes and limitations: Each seasonal influenza vaccination recruits few new T cells, the authors suggested.

The V and J ends lost 4 bases and 9 bases respectively, with 21 bases between them. Germline CDR1 reads SEHNR; CDR2 reads FQNEAQ (reference sequence). CDR3 length equals 15 residues. TCRdb called the RT-PCR reads again in MiXCR, with one record for every CDR3 protein. The table includes around 710,000 distinct CDR3 sequences, around 13% detected once. The material sequenced was PBMCs from blood, taken roughly 15 days before vaccination. This chain joins TRBV7-9 and TRBJ2-5, with D possibly matching TRBD1 (6 bases). This clonotype was sampled from a man aged 45-65 years who received an inactivated influenza vaccine. The CDR3 coding sequence is TGTGCCAGCAGCTCCCGTTCAGGGGTCGAAGCCGCCCAGTACTTC. It translates to CASSSRSGVEAAQYF. The whole variable domain, remainder taken from reference TRBV7-9 and TRBJ2-5, is DTGVSQNPRHKITKRGQNVTFRCDPISEHNRLYWYRQTLGQGPEFLTYFQNEAQLEKSRLLSDRFSAERPKGSFSTLEIQRTEQGDSAMYLCASSSRSGVEAAQYFGPGTRLLVL.